This passage covers 23 T cell receptor beta chains from one sample sequenced in a study of cytomegalovirus exposure and HLA in healthy donors (dated by TCRdb to the late 2010s). The library was made by the immunoSEQ multiplex PCR assay. For the multiplex PCR, a mixture combining 60 forward primers for TCR Vbeta segments and 13 reverse primers for TCR Jbeta segments was used. The table comes from immuneACCESS by way of TCRdb, which keeps in-frame sequences with V and J called. Part of the clones is missing from these tables; in studies checked, under half for an unresolved V gene and the rest for unknown reasons. This sample is represented by about 190,000 clones; roughly 73% of them were singletons. Jointly, the top ten make up roughly 1.9% of the sample. Sequencing was carried out using PBMCs. These receptors originate from a woman younger than 45 in good health and CMV-seronegative.

This clone is a singleton in its sample. CDR3 DNA sequence: TGTGCCAGCAGCTTCGGGGGGACGACAGATACGCAGTATTTT. The encoded protein is CASSFGGTTDTQYF. The V call is TRBV7-3, the J call TRBJ2-3; 7 bases are a match to TRBD2. Germline CDR1 SGHTA, CDR2 FQGTGA. The ends lost 3 bases at V and 3 bases at J; junction bases unmatched: 3. This CDR3 contains 14 residues.

This clone was observed a few times. This chain uses TRBV13 with TRBJ1-2; D uncertain. The CDR3 length is 12 residues. With 5 bases removed from V and 8 bases from J, the gap between germline ends came to 12 bases. In germline, CDR1 is PRHDT, CDR2 FYEKMQ (reference sequence). Here the CDR3 reads CASSRDWEGYTF. The CDR3 bases are TGTGCCAGCAGCCGCGACTGGGAGGGCTACACCTTC.

The rearrangement uses TRBV11-2 and TRBJ2-7; D gene ambiguous. The CDR3 totals 15 residues. Germline CDR1 reads SGHAT; CDR2 reads FQNNGV. V was pared by 5 bases and J by 0 bases, with 14 bases between. CDR3 amino acids: CASSPTRGTSYEQYF. The CDR3 DNA reads TGTGCCAGCAGCCCTACAAGAGGTACCTCCTACGAGCAGTACTTC.

The V gene is TRBV5-1, the J gene TRBJ1-2; TRBD1 matches 7 bases. Germline values: CDR1 SGHRS, CDR2 YFSETQ. This CDR3 is built from 15 residues. Germline trimming cut 1 base from V and 4 bases from J; bases unmatched to any gene: 7. CDR3 nucleotide sequence: TGCGCCAGCAGCTTGAGACAGGGCAGTGCCTATGGCTACACCTTC. Its protein product is CASSLRQGSAYGYTF.

The gene calls are TRBV7-3 and TRBJ2-2, with D perhaps TRBD1 (6 bases). This CDR3 region has 12 residues. Germline values: CDR1 SGHTA, CDR2 FQGTGA. Trimming pared 5 bases from V and 7 bases from J, leaving 8 bases between. Here the CDR3 reads CASSPGVGELFF. The CDR3 DNA is TGTGCCAGCAGCCCAGGGGTCGGGGAGCTGTTTTTT.

In this sample, this clone turned up a few times. The genes are TRBV4-2 and TRBJ1-2; 7 bases fit TRBD1. This CDR3 comprises 18 residues. Germline CDR1 and CDR2: LGHNA and YNFKEQ. J was trimmed by 8 bases and V by 1 base; bases with no gene match: 19. The CDR3 nucleotides read TGTGCCAGCAGCCAAGGTTTAGCGACAGGGTCCCAGTTGAAAGGCTACACCTTC. Amino acid sequence: CASSQGLATGSQLKGYTF.

This chain connects TRBV11-3 to TRBJ2-3, with 13 nucleotides matching TRBD2. The V gene end was trimmed by 5 bases and the J gene end by 6 bases; junction bases not matched to a gene: 8. Germline loops: CDR1 SGHNT, CDR2 YENEEA. The CDR3 runs 16 residues. CDR3 residues: CASSQGLAGVSDTQYF. The CDR3 coding sequence is TGTGCCAGCAGCCAAGGACTAGCGGGAGTATCGGATACGCAGTATTTT.

V usage is TRBV6-1 and J usage is TRBJ2-7, with 12 nucleotides matching TRBD1. The CDR3 runs to 12 residues. Per germline, CDR1 MNHNS and CDR2 SASEGT. V shed 11 bases, J shed 5 bases, and the junction held 4 bases outside the gene matches. The CDR3 nucleotides are TGTGCCGCGGGACAGGGGGCGCACGAGCAGTACTTC. It translates to CAAGQGAHEQYF.

The chain links TRBV5-1 to TRBJ2-7; 14 nucleotides line up with TRBD2. Germline trimming cut 5 bases from V and 1 base from J; bases unmatched to any gene: 8. The CDR3 consists of 17 residues. The germline CDR1 and CDR2 sequences are SGHRS and YFSETQ. This CDR3 reads CASRSPGLAGVSYEQYF. As DNA, the CDR3 is TGCGCCAGCAGATCTCCGGGACTAGCGGGAGTTTCCTACGAGCAGTACTTC.

The V call is TRBV9, the J call TRBJ2-1; 9 bases are shared with TRBD2. The CDR3 extends over 14 amino acids. V dropped 7 bases and J dropped 5; count of bases not matched to a gene: 7. The germline V gene encodes CDR1 SGDLS and CDR2 YYNGEE. CDR3 loop: CASAGIAGDNEQFF. In DNA form, the CDR3 reads TGTGCCAGCGCGGGGATAGCGGGAGACAATGAGCAGTTCTTC.

The chain employs TRBV7-9 and TRBJ2-1; D call uncertain. The CDR3 covers 14 residues. Germline V CDR1 and CDR2: SEHNR, FQNEAQ (reference sequence). V lost 3 bases and J lost 0, with 6 bases in between. The chain's CDR3 is CASSFTSSYNEQFF. The CDR3, as DNA: TGTGCCAGCAGCTTCACAAGCTCCTACAATGAGCAGTTCTTC.

This clone appeared a single time. The V call is TRBV18, the J call TRBJ1-2; D is possibly TRBD1 (5 bases). CDR1 and CDR2 (germline): KGHSH, LQKENI. The CDR3 runs to 17 residues. V lost 2 bases and J lost 2, with 18 bases in between. In DNA, the CDR3 is TGTGCCAGCTCACCAGTTAATCCAGGGTCCCTCAACTATGGCTACACCTTC. Translation gives CASSPVNPGSLNYGYTF.

This clone is a singleton in its sample. The chain joins TRBV2 to TRBJ2-3, with 10 bases lining up with TRBD2. This CDR3 contains 18 residues. After removal of 4 bases from V and 4 bases from J, the junction contained 14 bases not matched to a gene. Germline V gene data show CDR1 as SNHLY and CDR2 as FYNNEI. The CDR3 DNA reads as TGTGCCAGCAGTGTGGGGGACTTTGGACTAGCGGTAGCAGATACGCAGTATTTT. Translation gives CASSVGDFGLAVADTQYF.

V is TRBV19 and J is TRBJ1-5; 7 bases line up with TRBD1. Germline values: CDR1 LNHDA, CDR2 SQIVND (reference sequence). This CDR3 has 15 amino acids. Unmatched junction bases numbered 12, after V lost 10 bases and J lost 3 bases. The CDR3 here is CATRQGVRPNQPQHF. The DNA of the CDR3 is TGTGCCACCCGACAGGGAGTTCGGCCCAATCAGCCCCAGCATTTT.

This clone was detected only a few times. The rearrangement uses TRBV7-9 and TRBJ1-4; tentative D call: TRBD1 (6 bases). The CDR3 contains 15 residues. Germline CDR1 SEHNR, CDR2 FQNEAQ (reference sequence). V lost 2 bases to trimming and J lost 5 bases, with 12 bases between them. The CDR3 sequence is CASSLMDSKNEKLFF. CDR3 DNA: TGTGCCAGCAGCTTAATGGACAGTAAAAATGAAAAACTGTTTTTT.

The chain couples TRBV9 to TRBJ2-5; 7 nucleotides agree with TRBD2. CDR1 is SGDLS, CDR2 YYNGEE, per germline. This CDR3 has 15 residues. The V and J ends lost 2 bases and 4 bases, in that order; junction bases with no gene match: 8. CDR3 in amino acids: CASSVVAGWGETQYF. DNA for the CDR3: TGTGCCAGCAGCGTCGTAGCGGGTTGGGGAGAGACCCAGTACTTC.

This clone showed up just a few times. This rearrangement joins TRBV7-2 to TRBJ1-1; D gene ambiguous. The ends were cut back, 5 bases at V and 3 bases at J, with 16 bases in the middle. In germline, CDR1 is SGHTA, CDR2 FQGNSA. The CDR3 runs to 15 residues. The CDR3 DNA follows: TGTGCCAGCAGCCGGGCGGGAGATAGGGACACTGAAGCTTTCTTT. Its protein product is CASSRAGDRDTEAFF.

The genes are TRBV5-1 and TRBJ1-6; D is ambiguous. From germline, CDR1 is SGHRS and CDR2 YFSETQ. The germline V and J ends were trimmed by 4 bases and 8 bases, with 16 bases remaining between them. The CDR3 runs 15 residues. The CDR3, as DNA: TGCGCCAGCAGCCCGTCCCCCCGAGTGGATTCACCCCTCCACTTT. Protein sequence: CASSPSPRVDSPLHF.

This clone was recorded a few times. The chain has TRBV7-9 and TRBJ2-3; 9 bases are shared with TRBD2. The J segment lost 4 bases and the V segment lost 5 bases, leaving 10 bases of the junction unmatched. This CDR3 is built from 16 residues. The V gene's germline CDR1 is SEHNR and CDR2 FQNEAQ (reference sequence). Here the CDR3 DNA reads TGTGCCAGCAGCCCCGGTGGAGCGGGGGGTGCAGATACGCAGTATTTT. Translation gives CASSPGGAGGADTQYF.

The V gene is TRBV5-5, the J gene TRBJ2-1; 9 bases line up with TRBD2. The CDR3 extends over 17 amino acids. J gave up 3 bases and V 4 bases, and 11 bases lay outside the gene matches. Germline values: CDR1 SGHKS, CDR2 YYEKEE (reference sequence). Here the CDR3 reads CASSLIISGGRYNEQFF. Here the CDR3 DNA reads TGTGCCAGCAGCCTAATTATTAGCGGGGGCCGCTACAATGAGCAGTTCTTC.

This clone turned up a few times. The rearrangement joins TRBV5-1 to TRBJ2-7; 7 positions match TRBD1. CDR1 and CDR2 (germline): SGHRS, YFSETQ. The CDR3 has 14 residues. J lost 3 bases, V lost 0 bases, and 3 bases had no gene match. Here the CDR3 DNA reads TGCGCCAGCAGCTTGGGGGGACAGAACTACGAGCAGTACTTC. Amino acids: CASSLGGQNYEQYF.

In its sample, this clone was seen a few times. Distinct nucleotide sequences in the sample also encode this CDR3. The chain carries TRBV5-1 and TRBJ1-1; perhaps TRBD1 as D (6 bases). This CDR3 is 14 amino acids long. The germline V gene has CDR1 SGHRS and CDR2 YFSETQ. V shed 0 bases and J shed 3 bases, with 9 bases lying between them. CDR3 amino acids: CASSLGGGDTEAFF. The CDR3 DNA reads as TGCGCCAGCAGCTTGGGTGGGGGCGACACTGAAGCTTTCTTT.

The chain employs TRBV7-2 and TRBJ2-2; no clear D gene. V lost 0 bases and J 6 bases, leaving 11 bases between the germline ends. The CDR3 contains 15 residues. The germline V gene encodes CDR1 SGHTA and CDR2 FQGNSA. This CDR3 is CASSLARQSAGELFF. The CDR3 nucleotides read TGTGCCAGCAGCTTAGCCAGGCAATCCGCCGGGGAGCTGTTTTTT.